These 10 T cell receptor beta chains came from one sample sequenced in a study of cytomegalovirus exposure and HLA in healthy donors. Assay: immunoSEQ multiplex PCR; the TCRdb copy retains only in-frame clones and omits some. The sample yields roughly 330,000 clones, roughly 87% seen once. The sample consisted of PBMCs. These receptors were taken from a woman in her 30s in good health and CMV-seropositive.

The genes are TRBV6-1 and TRBJ2-2, with no clear D. The germline V gene has CDR1 MNHNS and CDR2 SASEGT. This CDR3 spans 14 amino acids. With 0 bases removed from V and 6 bases from J, the gap between germline ends came to 8 bases. The CDR3 DNA follows: TGTGCCAGCAGTGAAGCGGTTGGGCCCGGGGAGCTGTTTTTT. This gives the protein CASSEAVGPGELFF.

The rearrangement links TRBV29-1 to TRBJ1-5; D possibly corresponds to TRBD1 (5 bases). Deletions cut 4 bases from V and 6 bases from J, with 13 bases between. Germline CDR1 and CDR2: SQVTM and ANQGSEA. The CDR3 is made up of 13 amino acids. The CDR3 DNA sequence: TGCAGCGTTGGGTCAGGGTGGAGTCAGCCCCAGCATTTT. This translates into CSVGSGWSQPQHF.

The J gene is TRBJ2-5, the V gene TRBV7-3; 7 positions match TRBD1. The CDR3 covers 14 residues. J was trimmed by 4 bases and V by 4 bases; bases with no gene match: 6. Germline V gene lookup returns CDR1 SGHTA and CDR2 FQGTGA. The CDR3 DNA follows: TGTGCCAGCAGCTCTTTCCCAGGGGGAGAGACCCAGTACTTC. Protein sequence: CASSSFPGGETQYF.

This clone was observed once. The V and J genes are TRBV27 and TRBJ2-7; 11 positions match TRBD2. CDR1 and CDR2 (germline): MNHEY, SMNVEV (reference sequence). V lost 2 bases to trimming and J lost 3 bases; unmatched junction nucleotides: 9. The CDR3 totals 17 residues. CDR3 amino acids: CASSLRTSGSTIYEQYF. The CDR3 coding sequence is TGTGCCAGCAGTTTAAGGACTAGCGGGTCTACGATCTACGAGCAGTACTTC.

Concerning this clone: Different DNA sequences within this sample yield the same CDR3. V is TRBV6-5 and J is TRBJ2-7; D unresolved. With 3 bases removed from V and 4 bases from J, the gap between germline ends came to 7 bases. There are 12 residues in the CDR3. The germline CDR1 and CDR2 sequences are MNHEY and SVGAGI. Here the CDR3 reads CASSYAGYEQYF. For the CDR3, the DNA is TGTGCCAGCAGTTATGCCGGGTACGAGCAGTACTTC.

This clone occurred a few times. The rearrangement uses TRBV10-3 and TRBJ1-1; weak D call: TRBD1 (6 bases). CDR3 length: 13 amino acids. Looked up from germline, CDR1 is ENHRY and CDR2 is SYGVKD. V lost 7 bases and J 10 bases, leaving 19 bases between the germline ends. This CDR3 is CAIKMETGQSAFF. The CDR3 nucleotides are TGTGCCATCAAAATGGAGACTGGACAGTCAGCTTTCTTT.

The rearrangement links TRBV11-2 to TRBJ2-5; 8 bases align to TRBD1. The CDR3 consists of 15 residues. V trimming: 1 base; J trimming: 5 bases; junction bases outside the gene matches: 6. CDR1 and CDR2 (germline): SGHAT, FQNNGV. CDR3 DNA sequence: TGTGCCAGCAGCTTAGTTGGTACAGGGGGGGAGACCCAGTACTTC. This sequence encodes CASSLVGTGGETQYF.

The chain recombines TRBV27 with TRBJ1-2; no firm D call. The CDR3 is 12 residues long. Germline CDR1 is MNHEY and CDR2 is SMNVEV (reference sequence). V dropped 6 bases and J dropped 8 bases, with 13 bases sitting between them. CDR3 amino acids: CASSNGRRGYTF. The CDR3 coding sequence is TGTGCCAGCAGCAATGGCCGGCGAGGCTACACCTTC.

V gene TRBV7-8 combines with J gene TRBJ2-7, with 9 bases lining up with TRBD2. This CDR3 has 19 residues. The V and J ends lost 1 base and 4 bases, in that order; junction bases with no gene match: 17. Germline CDR1 is SGHVS and CDR2 is FQNEAQ. The CDR3 loop is CASSLGVASGTMRAYEQYF. CDR3 DNA: TGTGCCAGCAGCTTAGGTGTGGCTAGCGGGACCATGCGGGCGTACGAGCAGTACTTC.

This chain uses TRBV30 with TRBJ2-1, with D perhaps TRBD2 (5 bases). V dropped 4 bases and J dropped 3 bases, with 19 bases sitting between them. The CDR3 length is 16 residues. CDR1 and CDR2 from the germline V gene are GTSNPN and SVGIG (reference sequence). In DNA, the CDR3 is TGTGCCTGGACCTCAGCGGCAGGACCTCTCTACAATGAGCAGTTCTTC. This codes for CAWTSAAGPLYNEQFF. The variable domain in full, completed from reference TRBV30 and TRBJ2-1, reads SQTIHQWPATLVQPVGSPLSLECTVEGTSNPNLYWYRQAAGRGLQLLFYSVGIGQISSEVPQNLSASRPQDRQFILSSKKLLLSDSGFYLCAWTSAAGPLYNEQFFGPGTRLTVL.